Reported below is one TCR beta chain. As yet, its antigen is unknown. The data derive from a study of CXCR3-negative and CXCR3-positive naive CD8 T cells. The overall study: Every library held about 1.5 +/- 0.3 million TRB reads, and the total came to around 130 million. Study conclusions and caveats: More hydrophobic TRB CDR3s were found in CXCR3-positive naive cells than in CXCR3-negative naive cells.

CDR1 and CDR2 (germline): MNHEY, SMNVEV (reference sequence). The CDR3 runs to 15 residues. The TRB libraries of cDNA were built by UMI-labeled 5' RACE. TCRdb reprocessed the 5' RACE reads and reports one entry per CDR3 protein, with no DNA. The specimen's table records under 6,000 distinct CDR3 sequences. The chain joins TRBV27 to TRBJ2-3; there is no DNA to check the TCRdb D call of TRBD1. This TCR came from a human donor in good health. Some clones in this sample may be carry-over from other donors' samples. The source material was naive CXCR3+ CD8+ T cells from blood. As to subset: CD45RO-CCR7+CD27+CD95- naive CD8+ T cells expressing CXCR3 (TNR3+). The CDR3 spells CASSSPVESTDTQYF.